The 27 T cell receptor beta chains below come from one sample, sequenced in a study of blood T cell repertoires in COVID-19. Clones were sequenced by immunoSEQ multiplex PCR, and TCRdb holds only the in-frame ones, with some missing. Of about 66,000 clones listed, approximately 86% are singletons. Specimen: peripheral blood. These receptor sequences come from a man aged 50 or older with active COVID-19.

Comment on this clone: Other DNA sequences from this sample encode an identical CDR3 as well. This chain links TRBV9 with TRBJ2-5; TRBD1 aligns across 8 bases. V shed 2 bases and J 5 bases; nucleotides not matched to a gene: 8. Per germline, CDR1 SGDLS and CDR2 YYNGEE. The CDR3 spans 15 residues. In DNA, the CDR3 is TGTGCCAGCAGCGTCGGGCAGGGGGCTCGGGAGACCCAGTACTTC. Protein product: CASSVGQGARETQYF.

This chain links TRBV5-1 with TRBJ2-6, with D possibly TRBD2 on 5 matching bases. The germline V and J ends were trimmed by 4 bases and 1 base, with 21 bases remaining between them. CDR3 length: 19 amino acids. Germline-derived CDR1 and CDR2 are SGHRS and YFSETQ. DNA for the CDR3: TGCGCCAGCAGCCACCCCGTGGGAGTGGAACCTTCTGGGGCCAACGTCCTGACTTTC. Translation gives CASSHPVGVEPSGANVLTF.

For this clone: The junction does not match germline at one end; this may be a read error. The V call is TRBV13, the J call TRBJ1-2; no reliable D call. CDR1 and CDR2 (germline): PRHDT, FYEKMQ (reference sequence). The CDR3 extends over 15 amino acids. The CDR3 nucleotides read TGTGCCAGCAGCATAGGACGATCGTATTACGGTGGCTACACCTTC. Its protein is CASSIGRSYYGGYTF.

The rearrangement uses TRBV6-5 and TRBJ2-7; 7 positions match TRBD1. The CDR3 is 15 amino acids. The V and J ends lost 0 bases and 5 bases, in that order; junction bases with no gene match: 7. Germline CDR1 reads MNHEY; CDR2 reads SVGAGI. This CDR3 reads CASSYSRQGQDEQYF. DNA for the CDR3: TGTGCCAGCAGTTACTCAAGACAGGGCCAGGACGAGCAGTACTTC.

V is TRBV6-6 and J is TRBJ2-3; D remains ambiguous. The CDR3 is made up of 11 amino acids. With 4 bases removed from V and 5 bases from J, the gap between germline ends came to 4 bases. Germline values: CDR1 MNHNY, CDR2 SVGAGI (reference sequence). The CDR3 here is CASSSVDTQYF. The CDR3 nucleotides are TGTGCCAGCAGTTCTGTAGATACGCAGTATTTT.

CDR3 sequence (DNA): TGTGCCAGCAGCTTAGGGCACCCGAACACTGAAGCTTTCTTT. Encoded protein: CASSLGHPNTEAFF. The chain employs TRBV7-3 and TRBJ1-1; D remains unclear. Germline CDR1 reads SGHTA; CDR2 reads FQGTGA. Trimming took off 2 bases at V and 1 base at J, with 8 bases between the two ends. This CDR3 spans 14 amino acids.

This chain uses TRBV9 with TRBJ2-5; TRBD2 matches 10 bases. The CDR3 length is 15 residues. Germline CDR1 and CDR2: SGDLS and YYNGEE. V shed 4 bases, J shed 2 bases, and the junction held 5 bases outside the gene matches. CDR3 coding DNA: TGTGCCAGCAGCCCCCCGGGACTAGCGCAAGAGACCCAGTACTTC. Encoded protein: CASSPPGLAQETQYF. Looking up the rest from reference TRBV9 and TRBJ2-5 gives the full variable domain: DSGVTQTPKHLITATGQRVTLRCSPRSGDLSVYWYQQSLDQGLQFLIQYYNGEERAKGNILERFSAQQFPDLHSELNLSSLELGDSALYFCASSPPGLAQETQYFGPGTRLLVL.

The rearrangement joins TRBV14 to TRBJ2-3; TRBD2 agrees at 9 bases. The trim removed 0 bases at V and 1 base at J, leaving 2 bases unmatched. CDR1 is SGHDN, CDR2 FVKESK, per germline. This CDR3 region has 16 residues. CDR3 sequence: CASSQDVAGGTDTQYF. The CDR3 coding sequence is TGTGCCAGCAGCCAAGACGTAGCGGGGGGCACAGATACGCAGTATTTT.

Only one count was recorded for this clone. The chain uses TRBV4-1 and TRBJ1-2; TRBD1 matches 9 bases. The V gene end was trimmed by 0 bases and the J gene end by 2 bases; junction bases not matched to a gene: 10. The CDR3 loop spans 18 amino acids. From germline, CDR1 is MGHRA and CDR2 YSYEKL. In DNA form, the CDR3 reads TGCGCCAGCAGCCAAGATGGGGGTTGGACAGGGGCAAACTATGGCTACACCTTC. Translated: CASSQDGGWTGANYGYTF.

The chain joins TRBV19 to TRBJ2-4, with 12 bases that match TRBD1. Germline V gives CDR1 LNHDA, CDR2 SQIVND (reference sequence). The ends lost 5 bases at V and 7 bases at J; junction bases unmatched: 6. CDR3 length: 15 residues. The CDR3 reads CASSPGTGGPNIQYF. In DNA, the CDR3 is TGTGCCAGTAGTCCAGGGACAGGGGGCCCTAACATTCAGTACTTC.

V usage is TRBV18 and J usage is TRBJ1-1, with D possibly TRBD1 on 5 matching bases. Trimming took 8 bases from V and 2 from J, leaving 12 bases between them. Germline V gene lookup returns CDR1 KGHSH and CDR2 LQKENI. This CDR3 has 13 residues. The CDR3 reads CASGAAGNTEAFF. The CDR3 DNA follows: TGTGCCAGCGGGGCGGCAGGAAACACTGAAGCTTTCTTT.

This chain connects TRBV7-8 to TRBJ2-3; D unclear. Germline CDR1 and CDR2: SGHVS and FQNEAQ. The CDR3 has 15 residues. V lost 1 base and J lost 2, with 10 bases in between. The DNA for the CDR3 is TGTGCCAGCAGCTTAGGAGGTCGTTACACAGATACGCAGTATTTT. Its translation: CASSLGGRYTDTQYF.

This sequence joins TRBV5-1 and TRBJ2-3, with 11 bases identical to TRBD2. Germline V gene lookup returns CDR1 SGHRS and CDR2 YFSETQ. There are 16 residues in the CDR3. J was trimmed by 4 bases and V by 3 bases; bases with no gene match: 7. CDR3 in DNA: TGCGCCAGCAGCTCTATACTAGCGGGAGTCTCAGATACGCAGTATTTT. This codes for CASSSILAGVSDTQYF.

The chain combines TRBV5-8 with TRBJ2-7; TRBD2 matches 8 bases. V shed 0 bases, J shed 7 bases, and the junction held 18 bases outside the gene matches. In germline, CDR1 is SGHTS, CDR2 YDEGEE. The CDR3 length is 18 residues. CDR3 residues: CASSLGSLGLVMAGEQYF. The CDR3 DNA is TGTGCCAGCAGCTTGGGGAGTTTGGGACTAGTGATGGCGGGGGAGCAGTACTTC.

The chain is built from TRBV2 and TRBJ1-5, with 9 bases lining up with TRBD1. Germline loops: CDR1 SNHLY, CDR2 FYNNEI. J gave up 6 bases and V 6 bases, and 15 bases lay outside the gene matches. The CDR3 extends over 17 amino acids. The CDR3 nucleotides read TGTGCCAGCAGCTATTCTCCGGGACAGGGAGGCGGTCAGCCCCAGCATTTT. Amino acid sequence: CASSYSPGQGGGQPQHF.

In this sample, this clone turned up once. The CDR3 nucleotides read TGTGCCAGCAGGCGGGATAACACCGGGGAGCTGTTTTTT. Translated, it gives CASRRDNTGELFF. This chain connects TRBV25-1 to TRBJ2-2; maybe TRBD2 (6 bases). Trimming shortened V by 6 bases and J by 2 bases, and 7 bases separated the two germline ends. There are 13 residues in the CDR3. Germline-derived CDR1 and CDR2 are MGHDK and SYGVNS. Drawing the rest from reference TRBV25-1 and TRBJ2-2, the complete variable domain is EADIYQTPRYLVIGTGKKITLECSQTMGHDKMYWYQQDPGMELHLIHYSYGVNSTEKGDLSSESTVSRIRTEHFPLTLESARPSHTSQYLCASRRDNTGELFFGEGSRLTVL.

The rearrangement joins TRBV20-1 to TRBJ2-1; 8 nucleotides agree with TRBD2. Germline V CDR1 and CDR2: DFQATT, SNEGSKA (reference sequence). This CDR3 region has 16 residues. V trimming: 3 bases; J trimming: 4 bases; junction bases outside the gene matches: 11. CDR3 sequence reads: CSASSLAALMYNEQFF. The CDR3 nucleotides read TGCAGTGCTAGTTCACTAGCGGCCCTTATGTACAATGAGCAGTTCTTC.

The gene calls are TRBV28 and TRBJ1-2, with no clear D. This CDR3 has 11 residues. Germline assignment: CDR1 MDHEN and CDR2 SYDVKM. Trimming cost V 3 bases and J 7 bases, with 6 bases left between them. CDR3 sequence: CASSLSGGYTF. CDR3 coding DNA: TGTGCCAGCAGTTTGAGCGGTGGCTACACCTTC.

J is TRBJ2-1 and V is TRBV4-2; 8 bases are shared with TRBD2. Per germline, CDR1 LGHNA and CDR2 YNFKEQ. Trimming at V came to 3 bases and at J to 8 bases, leaving 6 bases not matched to a gene. The CDR3 covers 14 residues. Written as DNA, the CDR3 is TGTGCCAGCAGCCAGGGACTAGAGTACGATGAGCAGTTCTTC. Its translation: CASSQGLEYDEQFF.

V gene TRBV7-2 combines with J gene TRBJ1-6; the D gene is possibly TRBD1 (6 bases). Germline V lookup: CDR1 SGHTA, CDR2 FQGNSA. There are 15 residues in the CDR3. The germline V and J ends were trimmed by 4 bases and 9 bases, with 16 bases remaining between them. CDR3: CASSSQGQFVSPLHF. CDR3 nucleotide sequence: TGTGCCAGCAGCTCTCAGGGGCAGTTCGTTTCACCCCTCCACTTT.

This chain joins TRBV11-2 and TRBJ2-7; the match to TRBD2 covers 13 bases. Germline CDR1 SGHAT, CDR2 FQNNGV. The CDR3 is 15 amino acids. The junction had 1 base not matched to a gene; V was cut back by 2 bases and J by 3 bases. CDR3 in amino acids: CASSLRLAGGYEQYV. CDR3 nucleotides: TGTGCCAGCAGCTTAAGACTAGCGGGGGGCTACGAGCAGTACGTC.

On this clone: A junction end diverges from the germline sequence, so it may reflect a read error. The chain combines TRBV6-1 with TRBJ1-5, with D uncertain. Germline lookup yields CDR1 MNHNS and CDR2 SASEGT. This CDR3 has 13 amino acids. CDR3 region: CASRERHLQPQHF. In nucleotides, the CDR3 is TGTGCCAGCCGTGAGCGCCACCTTCAGCCCCAGCATTTT.

J is TRBJ2-3 and V is TRBV4-2; TRBD1 aligns across 7 bases. Per the germline V gene, CDR1 is LGHNA and CDR2 is YNFKEQ. V shed 5 bases and J 5 bases; nucleotides not matched to a gene: 10. This CDR3 spans 15 amino acids. This chain's CDR3 is CASSFPGQRRDTQYF. CDR3 nucleotides: TGTGCCAGCAGCTTCCCGGGACAGAGACGAGATACGCAGTATTTT.

The rearrangement uses TRBV3-1 (or the pseudogene TRBV3-2) and TRBJ1-3; 7 bases map to TRBD1. The CDR3 covers 16 residues. With 4 bases clipped from V and 2 bases from J, the junction kept 8 bases outside the gene matches. Germline V gene lookup returns CDR1 LGHDT and CDR2 YNNKEL (reference sequence). The CDR3 DNA reads TGTGCCAGCAGCCGTAATCAGGGGGTAGCTGGAAACACCATATATTTT. Protein: CASSRNQGVAGNTIYF.

The rearrangement uses TRBV19 and TRBJ2-7; 9 positions match TRBD1. The V gene end was trimmed by 5 bases and the J gene end by 5 bases; junction bases not matched to a gene: 10. From germline, CDR1 is LNHDA and CDR2 SQIVND (reference sequence). The CDR3 loop spans 15 amino acids. CDR3 sequence: CASSAGQGRVDEQYF. The CDR3 DNA follows: TGTGCCAGTAGTGCTGGACAGGGGCGCGTAGACGAGCAGTACTTC.

The CDR3: CASSVFMAGAGQPQHF. The DNA of the CDR3 is TGTGCCAGCAGTGTGTTCATGGCGGGGGCAGGTCAGCCCCAGCATTTT. The genes are TRBV2 and TRBJ1-5, with D perhaps TRBD1 (6 bases). V was clipped by 4 bases and J by 6 bases, with 19 bases between them. In germline, CDR1 is SNHLY, CDR2 FYNNEI. The CDR3 length is 16 residues.

This chain links TRBV27 with TRBJ1-1; TRBD1 aligns across 10 bases. Germline V gene sequence: CDR1 MNHEY, CDR2 SMNVEV (reference sequence). V was clipped by 6 bases and J by 4 bases; unmatched bases: 2. The CDR3 is 13 residues long. The CDR3 loop is CASSWTGGTEAFF. The CDR3 DNA is TGTGCCAGCAGCTGGACAGGGGGCACTGAAGCTTTCTTT.